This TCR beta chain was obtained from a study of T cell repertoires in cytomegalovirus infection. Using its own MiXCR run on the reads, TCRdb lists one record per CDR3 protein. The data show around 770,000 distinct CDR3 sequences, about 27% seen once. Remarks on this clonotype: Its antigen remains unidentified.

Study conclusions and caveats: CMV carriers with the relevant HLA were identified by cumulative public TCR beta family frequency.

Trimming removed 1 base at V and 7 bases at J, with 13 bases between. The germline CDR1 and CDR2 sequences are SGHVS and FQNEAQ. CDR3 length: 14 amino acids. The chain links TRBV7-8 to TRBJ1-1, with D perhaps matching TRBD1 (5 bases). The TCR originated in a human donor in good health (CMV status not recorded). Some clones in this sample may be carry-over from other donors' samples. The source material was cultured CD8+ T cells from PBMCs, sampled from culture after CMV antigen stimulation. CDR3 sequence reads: CASSLGGWQGEAFF. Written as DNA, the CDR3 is TGTGCCAGCAGCTTAGGGGGGTGGCAGGGTGAAGCTTTCTTT.